These 4 T cell receptor beta chains share one sample of origin, sequenced in a study of T-cell memory formation after mild COVID-19 (dated by TCRdb to the early 2020s). To prepare the library, 5' RACE was applied. Sequencing was performed on an Illumina NovaSeq 6000. TCRdb reanalyzed the raw reads on its own, using fastp at Q25 for trimming and MiXCR for clone calling, and kept in-frame beta chains. Records with the same CDR3 protein are collapsed into one entry carrying the most frequent genes and DNA. In all, the sample holds nearly 200,000 distinct CDR3 sequences, and roughly 18% of those were seen once. The ten largest clones add up to 2% to 3% of the sample. Sequencing used PBMCs or a T cell subset sorted from them (not recorded which). The receptors shown here come from an adult woman who had mild COVID-19 (a few samples of this study predate the infection). The sample titles of this study are shuffled in the database, so cell type and time point are left out; the donor was told from shared clones.

This clonotype was counted only a few times. The junction differs from germline at one of its ends, possibly a read error. The genes are TRBV5-1 and TRBJ1-6; tentative D call: TRBD1 (6 bases). This CDR3 contains 15 residues. Germline V CDR1 and CDR2: SGHRS, YFSETQ. The CDR3 reads CASTLEQGSNSPLHF. The DNA of the CDR3 is TGCGCCAGCACCTTGGAGCAGGGGTCCAATTCACCCCTCCACTTT.

This clonotype has more than one count but fewer than ten. The J gene is TRBJ2-1, the V gene TRBV7-3; TRBD2 matches at 15 bases. The germline V gene encodes CDR1 SGHTA and CDR2 FQGTGA. This CDR3 is 19 amino acids long. J lost 5 bases, V lost 5 bases, and 13 bases had no gene match. The CDR3 spells CASSATGLAGGPRNNEQFF. The CDR3 region has the DNA TGTGCCAGCAGCGCGACCGGACTAGCGGGGGGGCCTCGGAACAATGAGCAGTTCTTC.

This clonotype showed up many times. The J gene is TRBJ2-1, the V gene TRBV18; D remains unclear. V shed 6 bases and J shed 0 bases, with 15 bases lying between them. This CDR3 has 16 residues. Germline assignment: CDR1 KGHSH and CDR2 LQKENI. The chain's CDR3 is CASSRGSDSSYNEQFF. The CDR3 DNA reads TGTGCCAGCTCCCGAGGAAGCGATAGCTCCTACAATGAGCAGTTCTTC.

This clonotype showed up many times. The DNA of the CDR3 is TGTGCCAGCAGCCGGAGGACTAGCGGGAGTAATGAGCAGTTCTTC. As protein: CASSRRTSGSNEQFF. The chain joins TRBV7-9 to TRBJ2-1, with 13 bases that match TRBD2. The length of the CDR3 is 15 residues. CDR1 is SEHNR, CDR2 FQNEAQ, per germline (reference sequence). V lost 5 bases to trimming and J lost 7 bases; unmatched junction nucleotides: 5.